The clone carrying this T cell receptor beta chain was observed a few times. There are 17 residues in the CDR3. The germline V and J ends were trimmed by 3 bases and 5 bases, with 22 bases remaining between them. Germline CDR1 SGHTA, CDR2 FQGNSA. This record belongs to a study of PD-L1 blockade in urothelial cancer. Data came from immunoSEQ multiplex PCR; TCRdb stores just in-frame clones and leaves some out. This sample has 30,000 to 40,000 clones, with around four fifths found just once. As to time point: pretreatment peripheral blood. Here the sequenced sample was PBMCs, taken around atezolizumab (anti-PD-L1) treatment. This TCR derives from a man older than 75 with urothelial cancer. This chain connects TRBV7-2 to TRBJ1-1; unclear D gene. Here the CDR3 reads CASSFVVMRVRRTEAFF. The CDR3 region has the DNA TGTGCCAGCAGCTTTGTGGTGATGCGGGTGAGAAGGACTGAAGCTTTCTTT.